This T cell receptor (beta chain) appears in the sequencing data of a study of blood T cells in healthy people across ages (dated by TCRdb to the mid-2010s). Concerning the study at large: Template switching captured roughly one uniquely barcoded TCR beta cDNA molecule per two T cells in model experiments. To avoid experimental bias, donors of different ages were distributed randomly across sequencing lanes. Four age groups were formed from the donors: young (average approximately 15 years), middle-aged (approximately 39), aged (approximately 60) and long-lived (about 80). Age-related changes in TCR beta repertoire diversity were measured in the study by deep sequencing normalized with unique cDNA molecular identifiers. Two additional independent replicas of 1 million unique cDNA reads from the same blood draw were analyzed for two donors (one aged 18 to 30 and one aged 80 or older). General findings and caveats noted by the study authors: Donor CMV infection status was unknown, potentially confounding age-related changes in expanded clonotypes. Observed TCR beta diversity per million T cells fell roughly linearly with age, and a significant reduction was already apparent by age roughly 40. Estimates of total diversity based on one million sequenced T cells were regarded as lower bounds and as underestimates. Observed TCR beta diversity correlated strongly with the percentage of naive T cells measured by flow cytometry. Bulk unsorted PBMC profiling prevented conclusive comparison of naive and antigen-experienced compartments. Compared with the aged group, the long-lived group had more naive CD4+ T cells, fewer expanded clones and increased TCR diversity, suggesting age selection.

The donors were some 39 Caucasian individuals from Russia, aged about 6 to 95 years, who were systemically healthy. Ten milliliters of peripheral blood were drawn from each donor into EDTA-treated Vacutainer tubes. PBMCs were isolated by Ficoll-Paque density-gradient centrifugation, with at least 6 million obtained per sample. Trizol reagent was used to extract total RNA from PBMCs, with at least 5.5 micrograms per sample. The percentages of naive CD45RAhigh/CD27high T cells were determined by flow cytometry on a PBMC aliquot from every donor. This clonotype was seen ten or more times. No antigen is known for it. No much larger clone exists at a distance of one base, and base qualities are not known. Library generation was performed with 5' RACE. The listed sequencing device is Illumina HiSeq 2500. The second PCR ran for roughly 6 to 11 cycles and used a J-beta primer mix along with a sample-barcoded 5' primer. Each TCR beta cDNA molecule received a unique molecular identifier from a template-switch 5' adaptor carrying 12 random nucleotides. Each sample yielded at least 2.5 million CDR3-containing paired-end reads. All of the RNA was converted into first-strand cDNA using the Mint cDNA synthesis kit, with a TRBC-specific oligonucleotide serving as the primer. After uracil-DNA glycosylase treatment, a first 18-cycle PCR used universal primers M1SS and BC2_uni_R on all cDNA. In the paper's pipeline: For normalization, 1 million high-quality reads were randomly selected from each sample, with every read carrying a distinct molecular identifier. Instead of being binned into consensus sequences, reads with shared molecular identifiers were discarded. MiTCR, set to a Q25 quality threshold and the strictest error-elimination algorithm, was used for CDR3 identification, clonotype clustering and error correction. A nonparametric unseen species model with Euler transformation was used to estimate lower-bound total TCR beta diversity. TCRdb itself trimmed the public reads at Q25 with fastp, ran MiXCR and retained productive beta chains. Under each unique CDR3 protein, matching rows form one entry showing the most common genes and DNA. The V and J calls shown here were made by TCRdb, not taken from the authors' results. In this sample the table shows some 1 million distinct CDR3 sequences, more than 35% of which occur a single time. The top ten hold approximately 17% of the sample.

The material sequenced was blood. This receptor was identified in a woman in her sixties or seventies in good health.

The CDR3 in this case is CASSSRWIGTGNEQFF. Read as DNA, the sequence is TGTGCCAGCAGCTCTCGTTGGATAGGGACGGGCAATGAGCAGTTCTTC. The chain uses TRBV7-9 and TRBJ2-1, with the D segment possibly TRBD1 or TRBD2, each aligning over 5 bases. The CDR3 runs 16 residues from the cysteine to the phenylalanine. Only the CDR3 part of the read is kept: 48 bases, read in frame from the first base. Cut back by 4 bases and 6 bases, the V and J ends lie 19 bases apart. The CDR1 and CDR2 encoded by the germline V gene (reference sequence) are SEHNR and FQNEAQ. The CDR3 plus the reference TRBV7-9 and TRBJ2-1 genes for the other parts give the full variable domain: DTGVSQNPRHKITKRGQNVTFRCDPISEHNRLYWYRQTLGQGPEFLTYFQNEAQLEKSRLLSDRFSAERPKGSFSTLEIQRTEQGDSAMYLCASSSRWIGTGNEQFFGPGTRLTVL.